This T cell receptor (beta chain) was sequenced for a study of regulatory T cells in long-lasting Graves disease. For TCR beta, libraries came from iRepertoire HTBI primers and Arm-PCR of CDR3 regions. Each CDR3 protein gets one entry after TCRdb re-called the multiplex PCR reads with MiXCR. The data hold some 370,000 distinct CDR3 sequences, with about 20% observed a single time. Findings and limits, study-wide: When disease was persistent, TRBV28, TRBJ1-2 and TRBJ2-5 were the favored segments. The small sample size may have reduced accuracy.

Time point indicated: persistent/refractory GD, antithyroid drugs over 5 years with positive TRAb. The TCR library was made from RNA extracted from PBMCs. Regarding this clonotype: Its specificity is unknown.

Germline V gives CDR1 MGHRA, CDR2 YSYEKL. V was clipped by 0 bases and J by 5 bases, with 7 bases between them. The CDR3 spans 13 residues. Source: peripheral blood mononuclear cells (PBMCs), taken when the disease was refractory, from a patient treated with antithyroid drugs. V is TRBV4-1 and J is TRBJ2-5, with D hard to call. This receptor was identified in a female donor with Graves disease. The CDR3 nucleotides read TGCGCCAGCAGCCAAGACCCTTTGGAGACCCAGTACTTC. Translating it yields CASSQDPLETQYF.